This T cell receptor beta chain emerged from a study of T-cell memory formation after mild COVID-19. On the study more broadly: There were largely donor-specific TCR clusters. Study findings and constraints: Pre-infection memory already had some responding clones, implying cross-reactive memory joined.

The TCR alpha and TCR beta cDNA libraries, bearing sample barcodes and UMIs, were generated by 5'RACE using constant-segment primers. MiXCR, applied by TCRdb to the 5' RACE reads, yields one record per CDR3 protein. The sample has hundreds of thousands of distinct CDR3 sequences, 25% to 30% seen once; the top ten hold roughly 13%. This clonotype has a handful of counts. Its specificity is unknown. The CDR3 runs 19 residues. The J segment lost 2 bases and the V segment lost 2 bases, leaving 12 bases of the junction unmatched. Germline-derived CDR1 and CDR2 are SGHNT and YENEEA. The TCR originated in an adult woman who had mild COVID-19 (a few samples of this study predate the infection). Cell type and time point are not known. The chain carries TRBV11-3 and TRBJ2-1; 10 bases are a match to TRBD2. Sample: PBMCs or a T cell subset sorted from them (not recorded which). The CDR3 DNA is TGTGCCAGCAGCTTAATGGCTAGCGGGAGAGCGAGGCCCTACAATGAGCAGTTCTTC. It encodes CASSLMASGRARPYNEQFF.